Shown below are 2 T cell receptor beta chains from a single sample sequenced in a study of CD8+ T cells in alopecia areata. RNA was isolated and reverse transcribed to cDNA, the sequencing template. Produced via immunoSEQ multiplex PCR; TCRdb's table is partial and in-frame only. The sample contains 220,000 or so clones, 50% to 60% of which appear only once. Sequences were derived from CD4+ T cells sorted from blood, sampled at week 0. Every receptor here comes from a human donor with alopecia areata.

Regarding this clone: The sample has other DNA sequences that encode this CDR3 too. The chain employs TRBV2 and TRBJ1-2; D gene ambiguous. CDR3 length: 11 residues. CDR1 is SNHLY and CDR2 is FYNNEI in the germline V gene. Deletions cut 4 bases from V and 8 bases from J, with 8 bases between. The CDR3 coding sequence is TGTGCCAGCAGTGGCCATTACGGCTACACCTTC. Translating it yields CASSGHYGYTF.

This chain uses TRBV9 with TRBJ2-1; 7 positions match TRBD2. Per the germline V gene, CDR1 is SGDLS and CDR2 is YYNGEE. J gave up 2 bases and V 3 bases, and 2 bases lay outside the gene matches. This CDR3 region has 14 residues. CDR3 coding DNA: TGTGCCAGCAGCGGGAGCGGGACCTACAATGAGCAGTTCTTC. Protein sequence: CASSGSGTYNEQFF.